This entry lists 20 T cell receptor beta chains sequenced from one sample in a study of T cell responses to AZD1222 COVID-19 vaccine. Data came from immunoSEQ multiplex PCR; TCRdb stores just in-frame clones and leaves some out. The data hold just over 150,000 clones, with about nine tenths observed a single time. The specimen comprised peripheral blood, sampled 28 days after the second AZD1222 dose. These receptors originate from an adult who received the AZD1222 COVID-19 vaccine.

The chain couples TRBV3-1 (or the pseudogene TRBV3-2) to TRBJ2-3; TRBD2 matches at 13 bases. In germline, CDR1 is LGHDT, CDR2 YNNKEL (reference sequence). Trimming took 1 base from V and 0 from J; bases not matched to a gene: 7. The CDR3 covers 19 residues. The CDR3 protein is CASSQAGTSGNSSTDTQYF. Here the CDR3 DNA reads TGTGCCAGCAGCCAAGCAGGGACTAGCGGGAATTCTAGCACAGATACGCAGTATTTT.

This chain links TRBV28 with TRBJ2-1, with a weak D call TRBD2 (6 bases). The length of the CDR3 is 17 residues. Germline lookup yields CDR1 MDHEN and CDR2 SYDVKM. The germline V and J ends were trimmed by 3 bases and 5 bases, with 20 bases remaining between them. CDR3 bases: TGTGCCAGCAGTTTCGACCCCGGGAGAGCCCGGGACAATGAGCAGTTCTTC. This sequence encodes CASSFDPGRARDNEQFF.

The rearrangement uses TRBV5-1 and TRBJ2-7; 9 bases are a match to TRBD2. Losses at the gene ends were 0 bases for V and 3 bases for J; bases not matched to a gene: 4. The CDR3 consists of 15 residues. CDR1 and CDR2 from the germline V gene are SGHRS and YFSETQ. CDR3 nucleotides: TGCGCCAGCAGCTTGGGACGGACTAGCGTCTACGAGCAGTACTTC. Translated, it gives CASSLGRTSVYEQYF.

The chain combines TRBV3-1 (or the pseudogene TRBV3-2) with TRBJ1-1; possibly TRBD1 for D (6 bases). The germline V gene has CDR1 LGHDT and CDR2 YNNKEL (reference sequence). V dropped 3 bases and J dropped 11 bases, with 10 bases sitting between them. The CDR3 covers 11 residues. CDR3 in amino acids: CASSQGAMAFF. In nucleotides, the CDR3 is TGTGCCAGCAGCCAGGGGGCGATGGCTTTCTTT.

The V gene is TRBV24-1, the J gene TRBJ1-2, with TRBD1 identical over 7 bases. The CDR3 runs to 16 residues. With V trimmed by 4 bases and J by 7 bases, 14 bases remained unmatched. Per germline, CDR1 KGHDR and CDR2 SFDVKD. CDR3 loop: CATSDPRQGSRRGYTF. DNA of the CDR3: TGTGCCACCAGTGACCCCAGACAGGGCTCCCGACGTGGCTACACCTTC.

This chain links TRBV7-6 with TRBJ1-2, with D perhaps matching TRBD1 (5 bases). Germline V CDR1 and CDR2: SGHVS, FNYEAQ. The V and J ends lost 4 bases and 10 bases respectively, with 13 bases between them. The CDR3 has 12 residues. CDR3 sequence (DNA): TGTGCCAGCAGCTCCGGGGCCCCGCCCTACACCTTC. Translated: CASSSGAPPYTF.

J is TRBJ1-2 and V is TRBV27, with 9 bases lining up with TRBD1. CDR3 length equals 15 residues. Germline assignment: CDR1 MNHEY and CDR2 SMNVEV (reference sequence). With V trimmed by 5 bases and J by 8 bases, 12 bases remained unmatched. The CDR3 DNA reads as TGTGCCAGCAGTGGACTCCGGGACAGGGCTAAAGGCTACACCTTC. Translated: CASSGLRDRAKGYTF.

This clone has just one count. The chain employs TRBV6-6 and TRBJ2-1, with D possibly matching TRBD1 (6 bases). The CDR3 runs 14 residues. The V gene lost 4 bases and the J gene lost 8 bases, with 15 bases spanning the gap. The germline V gene has CDR1 MNHNY and CDR2 SVGAGI (reference sequence). The CDR3 DNA sequence: TGTGCCAGCAGTTCCTTAACTGGGGGCGATGAGCAGTTCTTC. It encodes CASSSLTGGDEQFF.

The rearrangement joins TRBV18 to TRBJ1-4, with D uncertain. The V end lost 3 bases, the J end lost 5 bases, and 7 bases lay between the germline ends. Germline V gene lookup returns CDR1 KGHSH and CDR2 LQKENI. There are 13 residues in the CDR3. CDR3 loop: CASSPPPNEKLFF. CDR3 coding DNA: TGTGCCAGCTCACCCCCCCCCAATGAAAAACTGTTTTTT.

This rearrangement joins TRBV7-6 to TRBJ2-7, with 8 nucleotides matching TRBD1. Germline loops: CDR1 SGHVS, CDR2 FNYEAQ. With V trimmed by 3 bases and J by 0 bases, 7 bases remained unmatched. The CDR3 runs 16 residues. The CDR3 DNA sequence: TGTGCCAGCAGCTTGACGGACAGGGATCCCTCCTACGAGCAGTACTTC. Its translation is CASSLTDRDPSYEQYF.

The V call is TRBV7-8, the J call TRBJ1-2; no clear D. This CDR3 has 13 amino acids. Germline V gene data show CDR1 as SGHVS and CDR2 as FQNEAQ. With 3 bases removed from V and 2 bases from J, the gap between germline ends came to 7 bases. The CDR3 reads CASSFAVNYGYTF. CDR3 nucleotide sequence: TGTGCCAGCAGCTTTGCGGTAAACTATGGCTACACCTTC.

This clone showed up just a few times. V is TRBV7-3 and J is TRBJ2-3; 7 bases align to TRBD1. The germline gives CDR1 SGHTA, CDR2 FQGTGA. This CDR3 has 14 residues. With V trimmed by 8 bases and J by 0 bases, 5 bases remained unmatched. The CDR3 DNA reads TGTGCCAGCGCTAGGGGACAGAGCACAGATACGCAGTATTTT. Translated: CASARGQSTDTQYF.

CDR3 in amino acids: CASSLGPLAGPHNEQFF. The DNA of the CDR3 is TGTGCCAGCAGCTTAGGGCCCCTAGCGGGACCTCACAATGAGCAGTTCTTC. The J gene is TRBJ2-1, the V gene TRBV7-8; 9 nucleotides align to TRBD2. The CDR3 consists of 17 residues. The V segment lost 1 base and the J segment 5 bases; nucleotides outside the gene matches: 9. Germline V gives CDR1 SGHVS, CDR2 FQNEAQ.

The chain carries TRBV5-1 and TRBJ2-3, with D possibly TRBD1 on 6 matching bases. The ends were cut back, 3 bases at V and 8 bases at J, with 16 bases in the middle. CDR1 is SGHRS and CDR2 is YFSETQ in the germline V gene. The CDR3 has 14 amino acids. The DNA for the CDR3 is TGCGCCAGCAGCTCGACTACAGGGTTAGTTACGCAGTATTTT. Translating gives CASSSTTGLVTQYF.

The rearrangement uses TRBV28 and TRBJ2-7; 9 positions match TRBD2. V shed 6 bases and J 1 base; nucleotides not matched to a gene: 7. This CDR3 has 15 amino acids. Per the germline V gene, CDR1 is MDHEN and CDR2 is SYDVKM. The CDR3 here is CASRFRTSESYEQYF. Written as DNA, the CDR3 is TGTGCCAGCAGGTTCAGGACTAGCGAGTCCTACGAGCAGTACTTC.

The chain uses TRBV5-1 and TRBJ2-7; D uncertain. This CDR3 comprises 14 residues. The V gene lost 5 bases and the J gene lost 2 bases, with 14 bases spanning the gap. Germline V gene lookup returns CDR1 SGHRS and CDR2 YFSETQ. The CDR3 coding sequence is TGCGCCAGCAGTCCTAGGGATGGGGCCTACGAGCAGTACTTC. Protein sequence: CASSPRDGAYEQYF. The full variable domain, completed using reference TRBV5-1 and TRBJ2-7, is KAGVTQTPRYLIKTRGQQVTLSCSPISGHRSVSWYQQTPGQGLQFLFEYFSETQRNKGNFPGRFSGRQFSNSRSEMNVSTLELGDSALYLCASSPRDGAYEQYFGPGTRLTVT.

The rearrangement joins TRBV5-6 to TRBJ2-1, with 13 bases aligning to TRBD2. The CDR3 loop spans 15 amino acids. The ends lost 4 bases at V and 9 bases at J; junction bases unmatched: 7. Germline V CDR1 and CDR2: SGHDT, YYEEEE. The CDR3 DNA is TGTGCCAGCAGCCCGACTAGCGGGAGGCGGATTGAGCAGTTCTTC. Amino acids: CASSPTSGRRIEQFF.

This chain links TRBV5-1 with TRBJ2-7, with a weak D call TRBD2 (5 bases). The germline gives CDR1 SGHRS, CDR2 YFSETQ. V was pared by 2 bases and J by 7 bases, with 13 bases between. This CDR3 has 13 amino acids. In nucleotides, the CDR3 is TGCGCCAGCAGCTTCGGTATTCCGGGGGAGCAGTACTTC. This sequence encodes CASSFGIPGEQYF. The whole variable domain, filled in from reference TRBV5-1 and TRBJ2-7, reads KAGVTQTPRYLIKTRGQQVTLSCSPISGHRSVSWYQQTPGQGLQFLFEYFSETQRNKGNFPGRFSGRQFSNSRSEMNVSTLELGDSALYLCASSFGIPGEQYFGPGTRLTVT.

The chain combines TRBV5-4 with TRBJ1-6; 8 bases map to TRBD1. V was clipped by 3 bases and J by 7 bases; unmatched bases: 6. The CDR3 contains 15 residues. Germline values: CDR1 SGHNT, CDR2 YYREEE (reference sequence). CDR3 nucleotide sequence: TGTGCCAGCAGCTCAGGGGGCCGGGTCAATTCACCCCTCCACTTT. Amino acids: CASSSGGRVNSPLHF.

This clone was recorded once. The chain combines TRBV4-1 with TRBJ2-1; 14 bases fit TRBD2. J was trimmed by 6 bases and V by 1 base; bases with no gene match: 5. The germline V gene has CDR1 MGHRA and CDR2 YSYEKL. The CDR3 contains 17 residues. The DNA for the CDR3 is TGCGCCAGCAGCCAAGTACCCGGGACTAGCGGGAGCAATGAGCAGTTCTTC. It yields the protein CASSQVPGTSGSNEQFF.